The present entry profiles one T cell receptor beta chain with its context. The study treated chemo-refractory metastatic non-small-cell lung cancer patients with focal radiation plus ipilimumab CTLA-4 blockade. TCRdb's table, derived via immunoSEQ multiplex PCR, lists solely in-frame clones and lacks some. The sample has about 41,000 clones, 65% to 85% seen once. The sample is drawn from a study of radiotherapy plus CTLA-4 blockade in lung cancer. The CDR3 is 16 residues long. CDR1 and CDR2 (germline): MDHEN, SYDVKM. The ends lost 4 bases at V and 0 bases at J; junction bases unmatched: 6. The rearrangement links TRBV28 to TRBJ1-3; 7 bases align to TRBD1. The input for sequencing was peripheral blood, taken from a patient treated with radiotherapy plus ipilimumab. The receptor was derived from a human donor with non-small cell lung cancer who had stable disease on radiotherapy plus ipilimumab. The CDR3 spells CASSSPQGVSGNTIYF. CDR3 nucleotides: TGTGCCAGCAGTTCCCCCCAGGGGGTCTCTGGAAACACCATATATTTT.